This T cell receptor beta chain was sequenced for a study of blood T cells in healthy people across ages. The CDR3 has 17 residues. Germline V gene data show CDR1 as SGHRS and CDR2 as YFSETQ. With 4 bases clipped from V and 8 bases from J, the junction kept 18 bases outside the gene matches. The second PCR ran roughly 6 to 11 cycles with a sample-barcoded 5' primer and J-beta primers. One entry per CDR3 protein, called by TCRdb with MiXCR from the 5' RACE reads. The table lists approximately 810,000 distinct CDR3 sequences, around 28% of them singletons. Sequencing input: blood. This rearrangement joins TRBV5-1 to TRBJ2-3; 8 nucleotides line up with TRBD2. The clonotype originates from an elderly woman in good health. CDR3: CASSAPAGRGVRGTQYF. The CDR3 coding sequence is TGCGCCAGCAGCGCCCCCGCAGGGCGGGGGGTTCGTGGTACGCAGTATTTT.